These T cell receptor beta chains were read from a single sample in a study of siplizumab effects on memory and regulatory T cells. Libraries were prepared by immunoSEQ multiplex PCR; TCRdb keeps only in-frame clonotypes and omits some of them. The sample holds around 100,000 clones, about 94% seen once. Sequencing was carried out using non-Treg CD4+ T cells sorted from blood. The origin of the receptors is a human donor in good health. Both conserved end residues are part of each CDR3. A D gene is named only where the DNA matches it firmly. Not all rows give a size; the values are once, few, many and, for expanded clones, a class.

NA,TRBV2,TRBJ1-4,NA,15,CASSGGLATNEKLFF,TGTGCCAGCAGTGGCGGACTTGCAACTAATGAAAAACTGTTTTTT
NA,TRBV7-9,TRBJ2-2,TRBD2,15,CASSLIAGGNGELFF,TGTGCCAGCAGCTTGATAGCGGGAGGCAACGGGGAGCTGTTTTTT
NA,TRBV5-4,TRBJ2-4,NA,18,CASSQDLYRVGGKNIQYF,TGTGCCAGCAGCCAAGATTTGTACCGGGTCGGCGGCAAAAACATTCAGTACTTC
NA,TRBV5-1,TRBJ1-1,NA,16,CASSPEGSHTEGEAFF,TGCGCCAGCAGCCCGGAAGGTTCCCACACAGAGGGTGAAGCTTTCTTT
NA,TRBV7-8,TRBJ2-5,NA,15,CASSLASARKETQYF,TGTGCCAGCAGCTTAGCGTCGGCTAGGAAAGAGACCCAGTACTTC
NA,TRBV6-6,TRBJ1-5,NA,16,CASSYGVSRGNQPQHF,TGTGCCAGCAGTTACGGCGTCTCTCGTGGCAATCAGCCCCAGCATTTT
once,TRBV19,TRBJ2-7,TRBD2,14,CASSIKSGGYEQYF,TGTGCCAGTAGTATAAAGTCGGGAGGGTACGAGCAGTACTTC
few,TRBV7-9,TRBJ2-3,NA,11,CASSLGQAQYF,TGTGCCAGCAGCTTAGGGCAGGCGCAGTATTTT
NA,TRBV4-2,TRBJ2-2,TRBD2,19,CASSQRLTSGIQNTGELFF,TGTGCCAGCAGCCAACGTTTGACTAGCGGGATCCAGAACACCGGGGAGCTGTTTTTT
NA,TRBV6-5,TRBJ2-5,NA,15,CASSYVPGGQETQYF,TGTGCCAGCAGTTACGTTCCAGGGGGGCAAGAGACCCAGTACTTC
NA,TRBV14,TRBJ1-1,NA,13,CASSQERNTEAFF,TGTGCCAGCAGCCAAGAGAGGAACACTGAAGCTTTCTTT
NA,TRBV5-6,TRBJ1-2,TRBD1,15,CASSLGQGAPYGYTF,TGTGCCAGCAGCCTAGGACAGGGGGCTCCATATGGCTACACCTTC
NA,TRBV29-1,TRBJ2-3,TRBD2,15,CSVGLAGGPADTQYF,TGCAGCGTCGGTTTAGCGGGAGGGCCGGCAGATACGCAGTATTTT
NA,TRBV28,TRBJ2-2,NA,14,CASRSRGNTGELFF,TGTGCCAGCAGGAGCAGGGGGAACACCGGGGAGCTGTTTTTT
NA,TRBV18,TRBJ2-1,NA,12,CASSPLPNEQFF,TGTGCCAGCTCACCACTTCCCAATGAGCAGTTCTTC
NA,TRBV9,TRBJ1-2,NA,14,CASSVRTDGYGYTF,TGTGCCAGCAGCGTCCGGACAGACGGCTATGGCTACACCTTC
NA,TRBV11-2,TRBJ1-1,NA,13,CASSLGKISEAFF,TGTGCCAGCAGCTTAGGGAAGATCTCTGAAGCTTTCTTT
NA,TRBV2,TRBJ2-1,NA,15,CASSEEQTSYNEQFF,TGTGCCAGCAGTGAGGAACAGACGTCATACAATGAGCAGTTCTTC
once,TRBV5-6,TRBJ2-3,NA,14,CASSFSSRTDTQYF,TGTGCCAGCAGCTTTTCTAGCCGAACAGATACGCAGTATTTT
once,TRBV18,TRBJ1-6,NA,14,CASSLGQTNSPLHF,TGTGCCAGCTCACTAGGACAGACCAATTCACCCCTCCACTTT
once,TRBV11-2,TRBJ2-1,NA,13,CASSSGPANEQFF,TGTGCCAGCAGCTCCGGTCCCGCCAATGAGCAGTTCTTC
NA,TRBV4-2,TRBJ1-2,NA,16,CASSQDHTVRGVGYTF,TGTGCCAGCAGCCAAGACCATACGGTTCGGGGGGTGGGCTACACCTTC
NA,TRBV13,TRBJ2-7,TRBD2,17,CASSIGLAGAPIYEQYF,TGTGCCAGCAGCATAGGACTAGCGGGAGCGCCCATCTACGAGCAGTACTTC
NA,TRBV28,TRBJ1-2,NA,14,CASSFMGEGRGYTF,TGTGCCAGCAGTTTCATGGGAGAGGGGCGGGGCTACACCTTC
NA,TRBV5-4,TRBJ2-2,NA,16,CASSLAQGLNTGELFF,TGTGCCAGCAGCTTGGCCCAGGGATTGAACACCGGGGAGCTGTTTTTT
NA,TRBV7-2,TRBJ2-3,TRBD2,16,CASSIPGLADTDTQYF,TGTGCCAGCAGCATACCGGGACTAGCGGACACAGATACGCAGTATTTT
NA,TRBV19,TRBJ2-5,NA,14,CASSIMVGQETQYF,TGTGCCAGTAGTATAATGGTAGGACAAGAGACCCAGTACTTC
NA,TRBV9,TRBJ2-2,NA,15,CASSVEGQGTGELFF,TGTGCCAGCAGCGTAGAGGGCCAGGGCACCGGGGAGCTGTTTTTT
NA,TRBV28,TRBJ2-2,TRBD1,14,CAGRGQGRTGELFF,TGTGCCGGGAGGGGACAGGGCCGCACCGGGGAGCTGTTTTTT
NA,TRBV14,TRBJ2-7,TRBD1,15,CASSNRQGAVPEQYF,TGTGCCAGCAGCAACAGACAGGGCGCGGTTCCCGAGCAGTACTTC
NA,TRBV5-6,TRBJ2-1,TRBD2,16,CASSLGGSGVYNEQFF,TGTGCCAGCAGCTTGGGTGGTAGCGGGGTTTACAATGAGCAGTTCTTC
NA,TRBV6-1,TRBJ2-3,TRBD1,12,CASSVDRDTQYF,TGTGCCAGCAGTGTGGACAGGGATACGCAGTATTTT
NA,TRBV15,TRBJ2-5,TRBD1,14,CATSRGQGQETQYF,TGTGCCACCAGCAGGGGACAGGGGCAAGAGACCCAGTACTTC
NA,TRBV19,TRBJ1-3,NA,15,CASSTRQFSGNTIYF,TGTGCCAGTAGTACCCGACAGTTCTCTGGAAACACCATATATTTT
NA,TRBV6-6,TRBJ2-7,TRBD2,15,CASSLAGGLPYEQYF,TGTGCCAGCTCTCTGGCGGGAGGGCTTCCCTACGAGCAGTACTTC
NA,TRBV2,TRBJ1-2,TRBD1,15,CATARGQGVDYGYTF,TGTGCCACCGCAAGGGGACAGGGGGTTGATTATGGCTACACCTTC
NA,TRBV18,TRBJ2-3,TRBD2,16,CASSPGAGGPTDTQYF,TGTGCCAGCTCACCGGGCGCGGGAGGGCCGACAGATACGCAGTATTTT
NA,TRBV4-2,TRBJ2-1,TRBD2,16,CASSLRLAGTDNEQFF,TGTGCCAGCAGCCTGAGACTAGCGGGAACCGACAATGAGCAGTTCTTC
NA,TRBV20-1,TRBJ2-1,NA,11,CSALPAGEQFF,TGCAGTGCTCTCCCCGCCGGTGAGCAGTTCTTC
NA,TRBV6-1,TRBJ2-7,NA,11,CASSLHYEQYF,TGTGCCAGCAGTCTGCACTACGAGCAGTACTTC
NA,TRBV19,TRBJ2-1,NA,15,CASSPEDFPYNEQFF,TGTGCCAGTAGCCCGGAGGATTTTCCCTACAATGAGCAGTTCTTC
NA,TRBV6-1,TRBJ2-3,NA,14,CASSELAGADTQYF,TGTGCCAGCAGTGAACTAGCTGGTGCAGATACGCAGTATTTT
NA,TRBV2,TRBJ1-3,NA,14,CASAVTRSGNTIYF,TGTGCCAGCGCTGTAACACGGTCCGGAAACACCATATATTTT
few,TRBV19,TRBJ1-2,NA,13,CASTPSPNYGYTF,TGTGCCAGTACCCCTAGTCCTAACTATGGCTACACCTTC
NA,TRBV7-9,TRBJ2-1,NA,14,CASTLNRQGGEQFF,TGTGCCAGCACCTTGAACCGGCAGGGGGGTGAGCAGTTCTTC
NA,TRBV7-2,TRBJ2-5,NA,14,CASSLARAQETQYF,TGTGCCAGCAGCTTAGCACGGGCCCAAGAGACCCAGTACTTC
NA,TRBV4-1,TRBJ2-3,TRBD1,20,CASSQYAGGSLGPSTDTQYF,TGCGCCAGCAGCCAATATGCAGGGGGCTCATTAGGGCCGAGCACAGATACGCAGTATTTT
once,TRBV7-2,TRBJ2-1,NA,14,CASSRDAAYNEQFF,TGTGCCAGCAGCCGGGACGCAGCCTACAATGAGCAGTTCTTC
NA,TRBV5-1,TRBJ1-2,NA,14,CASSLPNSGYGYTF,TGCGCCAGCAGCCTACCAAACAGCGGCTATGGCTACACCTTC
NA,TRBV6-1,TRBJ1-4,NA,17,CASSEGFMGLTNEKLFF,TGTGCCAGCAGTGAGGGGTTTATGGGGTTAACTAATGAAAAACTGTTTTTT
NA,TRBV2,TRBJ2-2,NA,15,CASSRSGAYTGELFF,TGTGCCAGCAGTAGGTCCGGGGCGTACACCGGGGAGCTGTTTTTT
NA,TRBV6-1,TRBJ1-1,NA,17,CASSEARSTGGRTEAFF,TGTGCCAGCAGTGAAGCGAGGTCGACAGGCGGAAGGACTGAAGCTTTCTTT
once,TRBV7-9,TRBJ2-2,NA,12,CASSWNTGELFF,TGTGCCAGCAGCTGGAACACCGGGGAGCTGTTTTTT
NA,TRBV15,TRBJ2-1,NA,16,CATSSLREAAYNEQFF,TGTGCCACCAGCAGCTTAAGAGAGGCGGCGTACAATGAGCAGTTCTTC
NA,TRBV13,TRBJ2-7,NA,15,CASSLQKVGGYEQYF,TGTGCCAGCAGCTTACAAAAGGTCGGGGGCTACGAGCAGTACTTC